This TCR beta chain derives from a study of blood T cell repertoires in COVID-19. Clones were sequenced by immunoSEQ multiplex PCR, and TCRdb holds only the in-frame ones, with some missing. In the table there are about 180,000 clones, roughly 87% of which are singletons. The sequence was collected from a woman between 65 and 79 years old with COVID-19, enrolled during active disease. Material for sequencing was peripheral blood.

CDR3 nucleotide sequence: TGTGCCAGCAGTTACTCCTGGGAGGGCGCCAAAAACATTCAGTACTTC. Residues: CASSYSWEGAKNIQYF. This sequence joins TRBV6-5 and TRBJ2-4; 7 positions agree with TRBD2. The germline V gene has CDR1 MNHEY and CDR2 SVGAGI. CDR3 length equals 16 residues. Germline trimming cut 0 bases from V and 1 base from J; bases unmatched to any gene: 3.